One sample yielded the 22 T cell receptor beta chains listed below, sequenced in a study of vaccination and CD4 T cells after COVID-19. Once obtained from cultured CD4+ T cells, the DNA was sequenced using the Oncomine TCR Beta short-read assay. One entry per CDR3 protein results from TCRdb running MiXCR on the PCR reads. The sample lists more than 13,000 distinct CDR3 sequences; roughly 57% were seen once. No cognate antigen is known for these TCRs. Treatment reported: roughly ten-day PBMC culture with coronavirus spike peptide pools or control peptides (ViraFEST assay). Input material: CD4+ T cells from blood, cultured in vitro. These receptors originate from a human donor who had recovered from COVID-19.

V and J are TRBV4-1 and TRBJ1-2; 7 bases align to TRBD1. The V gene end was trimmed by 0 bases and the J gene end by 3 bases; junction bases not matched to a gene: 4. CDR1 MGHRA and CDR2 YSYEKL come from the germline V gene. The CDR3 loop spans 15 amino acids. The CDR3 loop reads CASSQDPTGDYGYTF. In DNA, the CDR3 is TGCGCCAGCAGCCAAGATCCTACAGGGGACTATGGCTACACCTTC.

V usage is TRBV24-1 and J usage is TRBJ2-3; D call uncertain. CDR1 and CDR2 from the germline V gene are KGHDR and SFDVKD. V lost 3 bases, J lost 4 bases, and 10 bases lay in between. The CDR3 runs 14 residues. The CDR3 is CATSDAANPDTQYF. CDR3 coding DNA: TGTGCCACCAGTGATGCGGCTAACCCAGATACGCAGTATTTT.

The genes are TRBV6-1 and TRBJ1-5, with 9 bases that match TRBD1. The germline gives CDR1 MNHNS, CDR2 SASEGT. This CDR3 spans 14 amino acids. The trim removed 5 bases at V and 7 bases at J, leaving 6 bases unmatched. The CDR3 coding sequence is TGTGCCAGCAGTCAAGGGACAGGGAGACAGCCCCAGCATTTT. Translating it yields CASSQGTGRQPQHF.

The chain recombines TRBV1 with TRBJ1-1. TRBV1 is a recognized pseudogene. The CDR3 sequence is 11 residues long. The CDR3 DNA reads TGCACCAGCAGCCTTGGGAGGGAGGCTTTCTTT. Protein sequence: CTSSLGREAFF.

This clonotype was counted between two and nine times. The chain recombines TRBV20-1 with TRBJ1-5; D gene unclear. V lost 1 base to trimming and J lost 4 bases, with 17 bases between them. The germline V gene encodes CDR1 DFQATT and CDR2 SNEGSKA (reference sequence). This CDR3 has 16 amino acids. The CDR3 region is CSARAYTSGDNQPQHF. The DNA for the CDR3 is TGCAGTGCTAGAGCTTACACCTCAGGCGATAATCAGCCCCAGCATTTT.

This clonotype appeared a few times. The CDR3 is CASSDLAGGRTDTQYF. The DNA of the CDR3 is TGTGCCAGCAGCGACCTAGCGGGAGGACGCACAGATACGCAGTATTTT. This chain joins TRBV9 and TRBJ2-3, with 11 bases lining up with TRBD2. Germline trimming cut 3 bases from V and 1 base from J; bases unmatched to any gene: 4. Germline CDR1 SGDLS, CDR2 YYNGEE. The CDR3 has 16 amino acids.

The V call is TRBV6-1, the J call TRBJ1-5, with 7 bases identical to TRBD1. The CDR3 is 14 amino acids. Unmatched junction bases numbered 8, after V lost 7 bases and J lost 5 bases. The V gene's germline CDR1 is MNHNS and CDR2 SASEGT. Here the CDR3 DNA reads TGTGCCAGCACCCACAGGCAGGGGGATCAGCCCCAGCATTTT. It specifies CASTHRQGDQPQHF.

This clonotype came up a few times. The chain uses TRBV28 and TRBJ1-5; D unresolved. Germline V gene data show CDR1 as MDHEN and CDR2 as SYDVKM. Trimming took off 1 base at V and 1 base at J, with 8 bases between the two ends. This CDR3 comprises 15 residues. CDR3 amino acids: CASSLYYFSNQPQHF. The CDR3 coding sequence is TGTGCCAGCAGTTTATATTATTTCAGCAATCAGCCCCAGCATTTT.

This clonotype was seen more than once but under ten times. The chain carries TRBV24-1 and TRBJ2-5; D unresolved. CDR3 length: 12 residues. Germline CDR1 is KGHDR and CDR2 is SFDVKD. V was clipped by 5 bases and J by 6 bases, with 9 bases between them. This CDR3 is CATSGRAKTQYF. Written as DNA, the CDR3 is TGTGCCACCAGTGGTAGGGCGAAGACCCAGTACTTC.

The chain links TRBV7-9 to TRBJ1-6, with a possible D match to TRBD1 (5 bases). Germline V lookup: CDR1 SEHNR, CDR2 FQNEAQ (reference sequence). The CDR3 spans 14 residues. The V end was cut by 3 bases, the J end by 10 bases, with 13 bases between. In nucleotides, the CDR3 is TGTGCCAGCAGCTTGAGGCAGGGAGACTCACCCCTCCACTTT. This encodes CASSLRQGDSPLHF. The whole variable domain, filled in from reference TRBV7-9 and TRBJ1-6, reads DTGVSQNPRHKITKRGQNVTFRCDPISEHNRLYWYRQTLGQGPEFLTYFQNEAQLEKSRLLSDRFSAERPKGSFSTLEIQRTEQGDSAMYLCASSLRQGDSPLHFGNGTRLTVT.

The chain carries TRBV10-1 and TRBJ2-7; D unresolved. CDR1 and CDR2 (germline): WNHNN, SYGVQD (reference sequence). The V gene lost 2 bases and the J gene lost 1 base, with 6 bases spanning the gap. The CDR3 has 13 amino acids. The CDR3 bases are TGCGCCAGCAGTGAGGGGCGGTCCTACGAGCAGTACTTC. Translation gives CASSEGRSYEQYF.

The chain joins TRBV12-3 or TRBV12-4 to TRBJ2-1; 9 bases align to TRBD1. Trimming cost V 6 bases and J 8 bases; bases outside gene matches: 8. There are 14 residues in the CDR3. Here the CDR3 DNA reads TGTGCCAGCAGCCTGGACAGGGGAGGGGATGAGCAGTTCTTC. It encodes CASSLDRGGDEQFF.

The rearrangement links TRBV10-2 to TRBJ1-2, with TRBD1 identical over 11 bases. Germline CDR1 is WSHSY and CDR2 is SAAADI. Trimming cost V 4 bases and J 7 bases; bases outside gene matches: 5. The CDR3 extends over 14 amino acids. The CDR3 DNA reads TGCGCCAGCAGTGGAGGACAGGGGGCGACTGGCTACACCTTC. It codes for CASSGGQGATGYTF.

V gene TRBV28 combines with J gene TRBJ1-2; D possibly corresponds to TRBD1 (5 bases). The CDR3 contains 14 residues. CDR1 is MDHEN, CDR2 SYDVKM, per germline. V was cut by 7 bases and J by 3 bases, with 15 bases left in between. CDR3 sequence (DNA): TGTGCCAGCACCTCTTTCCCCAGGGACTATGGCTACACCTTC. Protein sequence: CASTSFPRDYGYTF.

This clonotype was detected a few times. The chain links TRBV20-1 to TRBJ2-5, with D possibly TRBD2 on 5 matching bases. The length of the CDR3 is 14 residues. The V end lost 6 bases, the J end lost 2 bases, and 16 bases lay between the germline ends. Germline V lookup: CDR1 DFQATT, CDR2 SNEGSKA (reference sequence). DNA for the CDR3: TGCAGTGCCCCTCCTAGGACTGTTCAAGAGACCCAGTACTTC. Translation: CSAPPRTVQETQYF.

This clonotype was seen just once. The chain is built from TRBV7-3 and TRBJ1-5; 8 bases map to TRBD1. The length of the CDR3 is 13 residues. Germline lookup yields CDR1 SGHTA and CDR2 FQGTGA. Trimming removed 4 bases from V and 6 bases from J; junction bases left unmatched: 2. For the CDR3, the DNA is TGTGCCAGCAGCTCGGACAGGGCTCAGCCCCAGCATTTT. It specifies CASSSDRAQPQHF.

The chain is built from TRBV14 and TRBJ2-1; 10 nucleotides align to TRBD2. This CDR3 spans 16 amino acids. Germline V gene data show CDR1 as SGHDN and CDR2 as FVKESK. The ends lost 4 bases at V and 6 bases at J; junction bases unmatched: 9. CDR3 nucleotides: TGTGCCAGCAGCCTAAACGGGCTAGCGGGAGTCAATGAGCAGTTCTTC. This sequence encodes CASSLNGLAGVNEQFF.

The chain is built from TRBV6-5 and TRBJ1-5; TRBD1 is a possible D gene (5 bases). The CDR3 covers 14 residues. The V gene lost 0 bases and the J gene lost 8 bases, with 11 bases spanning the gap. Germline lookup yields CDR1 MNHEY and CDR2 SVGAGI. This CDR3 is CASSYSQQGEPQHF. CDR3 coding DNA: TGTGCCAGCAGTTACTCGCAGCAGGGAGAGCCCCAGCATTTT.

This clonotype was counted between two and nine times. The V gene is TRBV7-6, the J gene TRBJ1-3; D is undetermined. From germline, CDR1 is SGHVS and CDR2 FNYEAQ. The CDR3 has 15 amino acids. V gave up 5 bases and J gave up 4 bases, with 15 bases separating them. CDR3 protein: CASSPDTEWGNTIYF. The CDR3 DNA reads TGTGCCAGCAGCCCAGACACGGAGTGGGGAAACACCATATATTTT.

CDR3 coding DNA: TGTGCCAGCGACATCCGGGACACACCCTACGAGCAGTACTTC. The encoded protein is CASDIRDTPYEQYF. The chain combines TRBV12-3 or TRBV12-4 with TRBJ2-7, with D maybe TRBD1 (6 bases). This CDR3 has 14 residues. V dropped 8 bases and J dropped 2 bases, with 16 bases sitting between them.

This rearrangement joins TRBV6-1 to TRBJ1-1; TRBD1 matches at 8 bases. V was pared by 6 bases and J by 2 bases, with 5 bases of the junction left unmatched. Per the germline V gene, CDR1 is MNHNS and CDR2 is SASEGT. The CDR3 sequence is 14 residues long. The DNA of the CDR3 is TGTGCCAGCAGATATGGACAGGGCAACACTGAAGCTTTCTTT. It specifies CASRYGQGNTEAFF.

This chain uses TRBV12-3 or TRBV12-4 with TRBJ1-2; 9 bases are a match to TRBD1. Germline trimming cut 3 bases from V and 6 bases from J; bases unmatched to any gene: 8. The CDR3 length is 15 residues. The CDR3 loop is CASSFNSGQGNGYTF. The CDR3 nucleotides are TGTGCCAGCAGTTTCAACTCGGGACAGGGAAATGGCTACACCTTC.